This paragraph reports one T cell receptor (beta chain). Its antigen is unidentified. The data were taken from a study of cytomegalovirus exposure and HLA in healthy donors. It was with 60 Vbeta and 13 Jbeta primers that the PCR ran. Clones were sequenced by immunoSEQ multiplex PCR, and TCRdb holds only the in-frame ones, with some missing. This sample has about 160,000 clones, with more than 75% found just once. This CDR3 has 18 residues. Germline lookup yields CDR1 PRHDT and CDR2 FYEKMQ (reference sequence). With 0 bases clipped from V and 0 bases from J, the junction kept 8 bases outside the gene matches. Notes on the study in general: In all likelihood, a cluster of highly shared sequence variants was a sequencing artifact. Analysis performed later found 15,000 or so TCR beta sequences associated with HLA alleles at 0.05 false discovery rate.

The rearrangement links TRBV13 to TRBJ2-3, with 8 positions matching TRBD2. The clonotype originates from a girl aged 2 to 10 in good health and CMV-seropositive. Sequenced sample: PBMCs. As DNA, the CDR3 is TGTGCCAGCAGCTTAGGAGGCGGGAGGACCTCTAGCACAGATACGCAGTATTTT. Amino acids: CASSLGGGRTSSTDTQYF.